A single sample gave rise to the 26 T cell receptor beta chains below, sequenced in a study of low-dose radiotherapy and immunotherapy resistance in tumors. Alpha- and beta-chain coverage of first-strand cDNA came from TRAV- and TRBV-specific primers. For amplifying TCRs, the PCR ran for about 22 cycles with Phusion, which was used together with a constant-region primer and the adapter on the V primers. TCRdb reprocessed the reads with MiXCR, giving one entry per CDR3 protein. Here the sample spans 65,000 to 100,000 distinct CDR3 sequences, over 15% being singletons. Specified time point: before trial treatment. The sample here was PBMCs, taken before treatment. Source of these receptors: a male donor with prostate cancer.

This clonotype was counted many times. This chain connects TRBV10-3 to TRBJ2-1; 14 bases fit TRBD2. V shed 6 bases and J 0 bases; nucleotides not matched to a gene: 4. This CDR3 is 17 amino acids long. Germline V gene sequence: CDR1 ENHRY, CDR2 SYGVKD. DNA for the CDR3: TGTGCCATCAGCGGGACTAGCGGGGGTGACTCCTACAATGAGCAGTTCTTC. This encodes CAISGTSGGDSYNEQFF.

Notes on this clonotype: A far larger clone is a single base away, which makes a read error likely. This sequence joins TRBV12-3 or TRBV12-4 and TRBJ2-5; 12 bases are a match to TRBD2. V shed 6 bases, J shed 11 bases, and the junction held 13 bases outside the gene matches. The CDR3 extends over 15 amino acids. DNA for the CDR3: TGTGCCAGCAGGCCAACTAGCGGGGGGCCCAATGAGCAGTACTTC. Its translation is CASRPTSGGPNEQYF.

This clonotype was detected many times. This rearrangement joins TRBV20-1 to TRBJ2-7; D is possibly TRBD1 or TRBD2 (5 bases each). The CDR3 extends over 11 amino acids. Germline CDR1 and CDR2: DFQATT and SNEGSKA (reference sequence). This chain's CDR3 is CTEGPPHEQYF. For the CDR3, the DNA is TGCACCGAGGGGCCCCCCCACGAGCAGTACTTC.

This clonotype was seen many times. The J gene is TRBJ1-2, the V gene TRBV5-1; D is ambiguous. V was pared by 4 bases and J by 3 bases, with 16 bases between. CDR1 and CDR2 from the germline V gene are SGHRS and YFSETQ. The CDR3 is 15 residues long. CDR3 protein: CASSPAVGRDYGYTF. CDR3 DNA sequence: TGCGCCAGCAGCCCAGCCGTAGGAAGGGACTATGGCTACACCTTC.

The rearrangement links TRBV5-1 to TRBJ2-1; possible D gene TRBD2, 6 bases. This CDR3 has 15 residues. V dropped 7 bases and J dropped 6 bases, with 20 bases sitting between them. CDR1 and CDR2 from the germline V gene are SGHRS and YFSETQ. This chain's CDR3 is CASRRDFNPTNEQFF. The CDR3 nucleotides are TGCGCCAGCCGCCGGGACTTCAACCCCACCAATGAGCAGTTCTTC.

CDR3 sequence reads: CAISPAPGDNTDTQYF. As DNA, the CDR3 is TGTGCCATCAGTCCCGCCCCAGGGGATAACACAGATACGCAGTATTTT. The chain links TRBV10-3 to TRBJ2-3; a weak D match, TRBD1 (6 bases). In germline, CDR1 is ENHRY, CDR2 SYGVKD. V was shortened by 5 bases and J by 2 bases, with 17 bases between the two germline ends. The CDR3 sequence is 16 residues long.

This clonotype showed up many times. V is TRBV14 and J is TRBJ1-5; D is undetermined. CDR3 length equals 19 residues. The V gene's germline CDR1 is SGHDN and CDR2 FVKESK. Trimming cost V 0 bases and J 4 bases, with 22 bases left between them. The CDR3 protein is CASSQDSETSLRRNQPQHF. As DNA, the CDR3 is TGTGCCAGCAGCCAAGATTCGGAGACCAGCCTGCGGCGGAATCAGCCCCAGCATTTT.

This clonotype was observed many times. The chain recombines TRBV18 with TRBJ1-6; D gene unclear. The CDR3 has 14 amino acids. Germline V lookup: CDR1 KGHSH, CDR2 LQKENI. V gave up 6 bases and J gave up 8 bases, with 14 bases separating them. CDR3 sequence: CASSPAGMDSPLHF. For the CDR3, the DNA is TGTGCCAGCTCTCCGGCAGGTATGGATTCACCCCTCCACTTT.

This clonotype was seen many times. The J gene is TRBJ2-7, the V gene TRBV6-6; D tentatively reads TRBD1 or TRBD2 (7 bases each). V shed 6 bases and J shed 2 bases, with 14 bases lying between them. From germline, CDR1 is MNHNY and CDR2 SVGAGI (reference sequence). This CDR3 contains 14 residues. Here the CDR3 reads CASSGQGGTYEQYF. The CDR3 DNA reads as TGTGCCAGCAGCGGCCAGGGGGGGACCTACGAGCAGTACTTC.

In this sample, this clonotype turned up many times. The CDR3 coding sequence is TGTGCCTGGAGTCAAGCGGGGTTCGAGACCCAGTACTTC. Protein sequence: CAWSQAGFETQYF. J is TRBJ2-5 and V is TRBV30; 7 nucleotides line up with TRBD2. Germline-derived CDR1 and CDR2 are GTSNPN and SVGIG (reference sequence). V shed 2 bases, J shed 5 bases, and the junction held 5 bases outside the gene matches. This CDR3 region has 13 residues.

The V gene is TRBV12-3 or TRBV12-4, the J gene TRBJ2-1; a possible D gene is TRBD1 (5 bases). V lost 7 bases to trimming and J lost 8 bases, with 18 bases between them. There are 14 residues in the CDR3. The CDR3 nucleotides are TGTGCCAGCATCCTCCGGCTAGGGGCGGATGAGCAGTTCTTC. Translated: CASILRLGADEQFF.

This rearrangement joins TRBV10-3 to TRBJ1-1; D is unresolved. Germline assignment: CDR1 ENHRY and CDR2 SYGVKD. The V and J ends lost 6 bases and 1 base respectively, with 6 bases between them. The CDR3 runs 12 residues. CDR3 sequence: CAIRTENTEAFF. The CDR3 DNA reads as TGTGCCATCAGGACGGAGAACACTGAAGCTTTCTTT.

V is TRBV4-3 and J is TRBJ2-1, with 8 bases identical to TRBD2. The CDR3 is 15 amino acids. Trimming at V came to 4 bases and at J to 6 bases, leaving 8 bases not matched to a gene. The germline V gene encodes CDR1 LGHNA and CDR2 YSLEER. In DNA form, the CDR3 reads TGCGCCAGCAGCCCTCGGACAGCGGGGGTCAATGAGCAGTTCTTC. Translation: CASSPRTAGVNEQFF.

The table lists this clonotype with many counts. The chain joins TRBV25-1 to TRBJ2-3, with no clear D. CDR1 is MGHDK and CDR2 is SYGVNS in the germline V gene. The CDR3 runs 16 residues. Trimming left V 8 bases short and J 0 bases short, with 18 bases between. The CDR3 DNA is TGTGCCAGCGCCCCAGGTTTAGACCTTAGCACAGATACGCAGTATTTT. Translated, it gives CASAPGLDLSTDTQYF.

This clonotype appeared a few times. V gene TRBV11-1 combines with J gene TRBJ2-7, with a possible D match to TRBD1 (5 bases). Germline CDR1 reads SGHAT; CDR2 reads FQDESV (reference sequence). The CDR3 totals 13 residues. Trimming pared 5 bases from V and 2 bases from J, leaving 10 bases between. In DNA, the CDR3 is TGTGCCAGCAGCAATCGACAGACCTACGAGCAGTACTTC. Translated: CASSNRQTYEQYF.

In its sample, this clonotype was seen many times. The chain is built from TRBV10-3 and TRBJ1-6; tentative D call: TRBD1 (5 bases). This CDR3 has 17 residues. The ends were cut back, 0 bases at V and 8 bases at J, with 17 bases in the middle. Germline CDR1 and CDR2: ENHRY and SYGVKD. The CDR3 DNA reads TGTGCCATCAGTGAGTCAGGGACGCTCGCCGGCGATTCACCCCTCCACTTT. Translating it yields CAISESGTLAGDSPLHF.

This clonotype was seen at least ten times. The genes are TRBV19 and TRBJ1-5; unclear D gene. V was clipped by 5 bases and J by 4 bases, with 6 bases between them. This CDR3 comprises 12 residues. Germline V gene lookup returns CDR1 LNHDA and CDR2 SQIVND (reference sequence). The CDR3 nucleotides are TGTGCCAGTAGTCCTATTAATCAGCCCCAGCATTTT. It codes for CASSPINQPQHF.

This clonotype was observed at least ten times. This rearrangement joins TRBV6-1 to TRBJ2-5; TRBD2 aligns across 8 bases. Germline assignment: CDR1 MNHNS and CDR2 SASEGT. The CDR3 loop spans 15 amino acids. V lost 5 bases, J lost 4 bases, and 9 bases stayed unmatched. In DNA form, the CDR3 reads TGTGCCAGCAGTAATTCGGGGGGGCCAGGAGAGACCCAGTACTTC. Translation: CASSNSGGPGETQYF.

This clonotype has a count of ten or more. The CDR3 DNA is TGTGCCAGCAGTGCCGGGACAGAGGTTTATACGCAGTATTTT. Translating it yields CASSAGTEVYTQYF. This chain uses TRBV12-3 or TRBV12-4 with TRBJ2-3, with TRBD1 matching 7 bases. The CDR3 sequence is 14 residues long. J gave up 7 bases and V 5 bases, and 9 bases lay outside the gene matches.

Points on this clonotype: Because the CDR3's place on the DNA is in doubt, the DNA is left out and the CDR3 is given as listed by TCRdb. V is TRBV7-8 and J is TRBJ2-2; TRBD1, the D gene given by the table, was not confirmed from the DNA. The CDR3 is made up of 17 amino acids, end residues included. Germline V gene data show CDR1 as SGHVS and CDR2 as FQNEAQ. CDR3 amino acids: CASSTLRAWGPPGSCFF.

In this sample, this clonotype turned up many times. The chain couples TRBV12-3 or TRBV12-4 to TRBJ2-1; 9 nucleotides match TRBD2. The CDR3 runs 15 residues. V lost 7 bases, J lost 10 bases, and 14 bases stayed unmatched. The CDR3 nucleotides are TGTGCCAGCACCGTTGATAGCGGGGGAGGCAGGGAGCAGTTCTTC. Translation: CASTVDSGGGREQFF.

The CDR3 DNA is TGTGCCAGCAGCCGATTTACGCTTGCAACTAATGAAAAACTGTTTTTT. It yields the protein CASSRFTLATNEKLFF. The chain carries TRBV7-6 and TRBJ1-4; D not certain. V was cut by 5 bases and J by 0 bases, with 13 bases left in between. This CDR3 spans 16 amino acids. Germline CDR1 and CDR2: SGHVS and FNYEAQ.

This clonotype has ten or more counts. The rearrangement joins TRBV5-1 to TRBJ2-3; 8 bases are a match to TRBD1. V trimming: 4 bases; J trimming: 2 bases; junction bases outside the gene matches: 6. CDR1 is SGHRS and CDR2 is YFSETQ in the germline V gene. The CDR3 covers 15 residues. The CDR3 DNA follows: TGCGCCAGCAGCCGCACAGGGGGATACACAGATACGCAGTATTTT. Translation: CASSRTGGYTDTQYF.

The genes are TRBV6-5 and TRBJ2-3, with TRBD2 identical over 9 bases. Germline loops: CDR1 MNHEY, CDR2 SVGAGI. The CDR3 consists of 14 residues. After removal of 5 bases from V and 3 bases from J, the junction contained 3 bases not matched to a gene. CDR3 region: CASSVAGATDTQYF. For the CDR3, the DNA is TGTGCCAGCAGTGTAGCGGGGGCGACAGATACGCAGTATTTT.

In its sample, this clonotype was seen many times. The V call is TRBV4-2, the J call TRBJ2-2; 8 bases map to TRBD2. With 1 base clipped from V and 7 bases from J, the junction kept 5 bases outside the gene matches. This CDR3 is 15 amino acids long. CDR1 is LGHNA and CDR2 is YNFKEQ in the germline V gene. The CDR3 loop is CASSQAGGADGELFF. CDR3 DNA: TGTGCCAGCAGCCAAGCGGGGGGGGCTGACGGGGAGCTGTTTTTT.

The DNA for the CDR3 is TGTGCCAGCAGCGGCGGGGCCCAAGAGACCCAGTACTTC. Protein sequence: CASSGGAQETQYF. The chain links TRBV7-2 to TRBJ2-5, with D possibly being TRBD2 (6 bases). CDR1 SGHTA and CDR2 FQGNSA come from the germline V gene. This CDR3 has 13 residues. Trimming took off 5 bases at V and 1 base at J, with 8 bases between the two ends. The full variable domain, with the rest looked up from reference TRBV7-2 and TRBJ2-5, is GAGVSQSPSNKVTEKGKDVELRCDPISGHTALYWYRQSLGQGLEFLIYFQGNSAPDKSGLPSDRFSAERTGGSVSTLTIQRTQQEDSAVYLCASSGGAQETQYFGPGTRLLVL.